The rows below give T cell receptor beta chains drawn from one sample of a study of blood T cell repertoires in COVID-19. TCRdb's table, derived via immunoSEQ multiplex PCR, lists solely in-frame clones and lacks some. Here the sample spans under 75,000 clones, around 81% being singletons. The sequenced material came from peripheral blood. These receptors all come from a man between 60 and 75 years old with acute or convalescent COVID-19. Each CDR3 is given with its conserved first and last residue. Size is omitted from some rows. Given values are once, few, many or a class for expanded clones.

>.|TRBV19
CASSIDRQGPSTDTQYF
>.|TRBV20-1
CSARASDTQYF
>.|TRBV11-2
CASSPRTGANTEAFF
>.|TRBV7-6
CASSLGAAGGNTIYF
>.|TRBV6-5
CASSTRQGATDTQYF
>once|TRBV6-2/TRBV6-3
CASSYLASGGPRETQYF
>.|TRBV5-1
CASSLEGQGANTIYF
>.|TRBV7-6
CASSFSRGGGETQYF
>few|TRBV7-8
CASSLGWRNMNGYTF
>.|TRBV5-8
CASSPGLAGGKETQYF
>.|TRBV7-2
CASSLVWLAGNEQFF
>.|TRBV5-4
CASSLGGTAFSPLHF
>few|TRBV29-1
CSVPGGSNEKLFF
>.|TRBV2
CASSGFRQGNSPLHF
>.|TRBV10-3
CAIRQGARQPQHF
>once|TRBV5-4
CASSLAGFPGAEAFF
>once|TRBV7-8
CASSAQTARQETQYF
>.|TRBV28
CASRSSAMNTEAFF